This T cell receptor beta chain appears in the sequencing data of a study of shared clonotypes between healthy human individuals. General study points: Measured sharing among donors was expected to vary with sequencing depth.

The authors distributed each subset's genomic DNA evenly over several immunoSEQ plates. PCR replicates from unsorted PBMC used approximately 290 ng DNA, and this amount was 25,000 to 35,000 T cell genomes. The table came from immunoSEQ multiplex PCR; TCRdb's copy has only in-frame clones and leaves some out. The table has roughly 490,000 clones, 70% to 85% seen once. The V gene's germline CDR1 is LGHNA and CDR2 YNFKEQ. Trimming took 2 bases from V and 7 from J; bases not matched to a gene: 6. This CDR3 contains 14 residues. Donation came from healthy HIV-negative adults that had no recent acute infections or vaccinations. Points on this clone: Its antigen is as yet unknown.

The V gene is TRBV4-2, the J gene TRBJ2-7; 9 nucleotides match TRBD2. The clonotype comes from a woman in her thirties or forties in good health. Some clones in this sample may be carry-over from other donors' samples. The sequencing input was PBMCs. The CDR3 protein is CASSQLGSGSEQYF. The DNA for the CDR3 is TGTGCCAGCAGCCAATTGGGTAGCGGGAGTGAGCAGTACTTC.